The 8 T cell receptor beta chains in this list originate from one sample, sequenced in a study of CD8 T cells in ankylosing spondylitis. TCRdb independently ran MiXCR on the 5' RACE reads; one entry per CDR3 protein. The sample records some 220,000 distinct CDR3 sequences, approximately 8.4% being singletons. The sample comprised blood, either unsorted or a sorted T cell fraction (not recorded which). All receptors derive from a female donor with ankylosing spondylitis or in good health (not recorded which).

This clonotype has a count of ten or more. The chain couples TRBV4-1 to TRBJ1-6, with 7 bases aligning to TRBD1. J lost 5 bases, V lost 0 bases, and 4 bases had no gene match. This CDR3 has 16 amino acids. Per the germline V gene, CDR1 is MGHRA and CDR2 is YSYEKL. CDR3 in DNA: TGCGCCAGCAGCCAAGATGGGGACAGCCATAATTCACCCCTCCACTTT. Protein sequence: CASSQDGDSHNSPLHF.

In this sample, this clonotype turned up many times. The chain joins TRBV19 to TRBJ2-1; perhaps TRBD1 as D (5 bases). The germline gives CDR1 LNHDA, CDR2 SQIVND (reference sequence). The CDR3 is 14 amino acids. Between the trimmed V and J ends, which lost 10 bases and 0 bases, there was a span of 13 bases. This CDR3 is CATKTQGSYNEQFF. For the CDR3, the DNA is TGTGCCACCAAAACGCAGGGCTCCTACAATGAGCAGTTCTTC. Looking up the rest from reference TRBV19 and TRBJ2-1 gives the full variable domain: DGGITQSPKYLFRKEGQNVTLSCEQNLNHDAMYWYRQDPGQGLRLIYYSQIVNDFQKGDIAEGYSVSREKKESFPLTVTSAQKNPTAFYLCATKTQGSYNEQFFGPGTRLTVL.

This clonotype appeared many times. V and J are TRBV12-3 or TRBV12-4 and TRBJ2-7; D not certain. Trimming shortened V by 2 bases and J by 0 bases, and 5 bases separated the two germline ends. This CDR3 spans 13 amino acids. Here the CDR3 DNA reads TGTGCCAGCAGTTTAATCCTCTCCTACGAGCAGTACTTC. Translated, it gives CASSLILSYEQYF.

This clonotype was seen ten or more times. This chain's CDR3 is CSAILGVRDIQYF. The CDR3 nucleotides read TGCAGTGCTATCCTGGGAGTTAGAGACATTCAGTACTTC. The chain links TRBV20-1 to TRBJ2-4; tentatively, D is TRBD2 (5 bases). The CDR3 consists of 13 residues. The ends were cut back, 4 bases at V and 8 bases at J, with 15 bases in the middle. CDR1 is DFQATT, CDR2 SNEGSKA, per germline (reference sequence).

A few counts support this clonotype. CDR3 nucleotides: TGCAGTGCTAAAAGGGGAGCCCTAGCCAAAAACATTCAGTACTTC. It encodes CSAKRGALAKNIQYF. The rearrangement joins TRBV20-1 to TRBJ2-4, with D perhaps assigned TRBD1 or TRBD2 (5 bases each). The CDR3 runs 15 residues. V was pared by 4 bases and J by 0 bases, with 13 bases between. CDR1 and CDR2 from the germline V gene are DFQATT and SNEGSKA (reference sequence).

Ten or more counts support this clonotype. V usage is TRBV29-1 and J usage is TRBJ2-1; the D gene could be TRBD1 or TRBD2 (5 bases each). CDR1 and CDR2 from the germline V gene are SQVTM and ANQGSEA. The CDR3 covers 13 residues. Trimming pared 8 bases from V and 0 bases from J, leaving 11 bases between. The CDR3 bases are TGCAGCTCATACGGGACCTCCTACAATGAGCAGTTCTTC. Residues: CSSYGTSYNEQFF.

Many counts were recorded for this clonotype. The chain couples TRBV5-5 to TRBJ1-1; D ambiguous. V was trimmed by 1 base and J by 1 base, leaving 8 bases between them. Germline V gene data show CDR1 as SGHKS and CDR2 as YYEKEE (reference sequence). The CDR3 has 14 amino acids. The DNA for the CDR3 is TGTGCCAGCAGCTTGCTAGAATCGAACACTGAAGCTTTCTTT. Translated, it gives CASSLLESNTEAFF.

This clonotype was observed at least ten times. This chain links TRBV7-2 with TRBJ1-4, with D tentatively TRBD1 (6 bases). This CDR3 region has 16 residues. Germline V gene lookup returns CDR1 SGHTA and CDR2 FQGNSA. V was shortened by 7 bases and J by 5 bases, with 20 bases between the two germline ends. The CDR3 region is CASTPVGAIPNEKLFF. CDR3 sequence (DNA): TGTGCCAGCACCCCAGTGGGGGCGATACCAAATGAAAAACTGTTTTTT.